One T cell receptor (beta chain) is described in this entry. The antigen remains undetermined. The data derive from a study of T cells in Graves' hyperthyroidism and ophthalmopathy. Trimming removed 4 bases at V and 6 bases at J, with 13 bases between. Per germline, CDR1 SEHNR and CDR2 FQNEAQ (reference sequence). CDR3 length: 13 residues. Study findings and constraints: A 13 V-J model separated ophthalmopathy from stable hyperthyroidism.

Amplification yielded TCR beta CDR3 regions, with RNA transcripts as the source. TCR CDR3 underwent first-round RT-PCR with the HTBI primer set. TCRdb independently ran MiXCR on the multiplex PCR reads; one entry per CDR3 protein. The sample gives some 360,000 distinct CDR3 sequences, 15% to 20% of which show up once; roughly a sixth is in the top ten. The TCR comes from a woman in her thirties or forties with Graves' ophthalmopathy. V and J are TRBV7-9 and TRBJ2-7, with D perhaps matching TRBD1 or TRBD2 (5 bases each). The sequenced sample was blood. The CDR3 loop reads CASSSPGTREQYF. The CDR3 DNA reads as TGTGCCAGCAGCTCTCCCGGGACCCGCGAGCAGTACTTC.